The T cell receptor (beta chain) under discussion was sequenced for a study of siplizumab effects on memory and regulatory T cells. Clones were read by immunoSEQ multiplex PCR, and TCRdb kept only the in-frame ones, dropping some. The sample carries about 100,000 clones, approximately 91% recorded once. Broader study findings: Proliferating siplizumab-culture Treg suppressive function went unconfirmed. Naive T cells appeared more diverse than memory cells and seemed to be major alloresponse contributors. Some alloreactive sequences were traceable to unstimulated CD4+ memory cells, and siplizumab significantly reduced them. A naive or memory phenotype could not be assigned to roughly 80-97% of the proliferating CD4+ or CD8+ clones.

Germline assignment: CDR1 LNHNV and CDR2 YYDKDF (reference sequence). The CDR3 contains 13 residues. Trimming took 5 bases from V and 4 from J, leaving 11 bases between them. As to this clone: The antigen is not known.

The sample was CD4+ T cells sorted from blood. The genes are TRBV15 and TRBJ2-5; D gene ambiguous. The source of this sequence is a human donor in good health. CDR3 DNA sequence: TGTGCCACCAGCGTGGGCTTGGGAGAGACCCAGTACTTC. Translated: CATSVGLGETQYF.